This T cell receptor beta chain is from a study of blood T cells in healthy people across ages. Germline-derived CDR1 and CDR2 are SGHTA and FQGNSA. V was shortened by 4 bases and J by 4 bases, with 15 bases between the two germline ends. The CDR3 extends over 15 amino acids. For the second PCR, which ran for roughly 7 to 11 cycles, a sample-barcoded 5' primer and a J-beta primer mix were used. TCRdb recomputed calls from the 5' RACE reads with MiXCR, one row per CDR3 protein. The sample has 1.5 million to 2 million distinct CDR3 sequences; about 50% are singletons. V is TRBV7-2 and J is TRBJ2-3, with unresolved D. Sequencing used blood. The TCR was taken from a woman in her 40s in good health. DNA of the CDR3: TGTGCCAGCAGCTCCATCTTCCAGAGCGCAGATACGCAGTATTTT. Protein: CASSSIFQSADTQYF.